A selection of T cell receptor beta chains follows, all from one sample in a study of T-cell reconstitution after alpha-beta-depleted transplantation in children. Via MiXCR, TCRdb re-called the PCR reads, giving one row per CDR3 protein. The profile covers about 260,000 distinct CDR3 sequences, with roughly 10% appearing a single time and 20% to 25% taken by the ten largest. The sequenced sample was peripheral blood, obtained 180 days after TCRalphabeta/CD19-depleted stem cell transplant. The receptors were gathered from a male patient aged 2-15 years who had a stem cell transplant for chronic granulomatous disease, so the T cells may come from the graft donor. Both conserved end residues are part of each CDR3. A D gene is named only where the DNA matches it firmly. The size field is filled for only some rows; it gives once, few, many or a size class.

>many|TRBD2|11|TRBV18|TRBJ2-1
TGTGCCAGCTCACTGTCGGGAGGAAGGTTCTTC
CASSLSGGRFF
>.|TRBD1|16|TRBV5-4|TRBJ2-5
TGTGCCAGCAGCTCCGCGAGGACAGGGGGTGGAGAGACCCAGTACTTC
CASSSARTGGGETQYF
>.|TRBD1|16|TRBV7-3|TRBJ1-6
TGTGCCAGCAGCTTAACCGGGACAGGGAAAGATTCACCCCTCCACTTT
CASSLTGTGKDSPLHF
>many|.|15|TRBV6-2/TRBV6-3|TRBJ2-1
TGTGCCAGCAGTTACGGAGGCGGATCGTACAATGAGCAGTTCTTC
CASSYGGGSYNEQFF
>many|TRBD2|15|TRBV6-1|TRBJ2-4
TGTGCCAGCACCGGGGGGAGGCGGAATCTCTACATTCAGTACTTC
CASTGGRRNLYIQYF
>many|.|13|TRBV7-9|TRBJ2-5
TGTGCCAGCAGCTTAGGGACACAAGAGACCCAGTACTTC
CASSLGTQETQYF
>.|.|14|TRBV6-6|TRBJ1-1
TGTGCCAGCAGCTCCTTGAGGACAAGCGCTGAAGCTTTCTTT
CASSSLRTSAEAFF
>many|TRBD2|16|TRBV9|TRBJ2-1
TGTGCCAGCAGCGTAGGGAGCGGGAGGGCCTACAATGAGCAGTTCTTC
CASSVGSGRAYNEQFF
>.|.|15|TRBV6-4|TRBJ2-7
TGTGCCACCCGGAACCAGGCCAGTGGGGACTACGAGCAGTACTTC
CATRNQASGDYEQYF
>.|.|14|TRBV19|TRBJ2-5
TGTGCCAGTAAAGGTATAGGGGGCCAAGAGACCCAGTACTTC
CASKGIGGQETQYF
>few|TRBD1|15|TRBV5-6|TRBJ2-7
TGTGCCAGCAGCTTGGCGGGACAGGGGTACGGCGAGCAGTACTTC
CASSLAGQGYGEQYF
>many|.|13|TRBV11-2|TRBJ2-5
TGTGCCAGCAGCCTCCAGCCCCGAGAGACCCAGTACTTC
CASSLQPRETQYF
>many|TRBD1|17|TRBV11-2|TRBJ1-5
TGTGCCAGCAGCCCAGGCTCCGGACAGGGGATCGATCAGCCCCAGCATTTT
CASSPGSGQGIDQPQHF
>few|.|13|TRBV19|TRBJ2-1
TGTGCCAGTACCTCATTCGGTAACAATGAGCAGTTCTTC
CASTSFGNNEQFF
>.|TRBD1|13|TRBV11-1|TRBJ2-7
TGTGCCAGCAGCTGGGACAGGGGGAACGAGCAGTACTTC
CASSWDRGNEQYF